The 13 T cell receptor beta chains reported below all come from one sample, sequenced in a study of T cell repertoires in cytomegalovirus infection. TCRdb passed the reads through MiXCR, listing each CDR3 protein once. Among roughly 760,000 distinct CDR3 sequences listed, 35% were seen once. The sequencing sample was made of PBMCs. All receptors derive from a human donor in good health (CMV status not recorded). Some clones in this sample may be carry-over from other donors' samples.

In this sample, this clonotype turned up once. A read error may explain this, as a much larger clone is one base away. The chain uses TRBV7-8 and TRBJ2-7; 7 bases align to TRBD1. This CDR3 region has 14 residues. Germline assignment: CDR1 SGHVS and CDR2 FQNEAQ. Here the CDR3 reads CSSSLAQGAYEQYF. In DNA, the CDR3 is TGTTCCAGCAGCTTAGCGCAGGGGGCCTACGAGCAGTACTTC.

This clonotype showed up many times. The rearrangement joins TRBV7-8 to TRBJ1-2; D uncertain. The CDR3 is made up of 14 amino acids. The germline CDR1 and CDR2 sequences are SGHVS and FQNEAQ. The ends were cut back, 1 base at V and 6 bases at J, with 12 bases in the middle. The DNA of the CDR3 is TGTGCCAGCAGCTTAGAAGAAGACGTACATGGCTACACCTTC. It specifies CASSLEEDVHGYTF.

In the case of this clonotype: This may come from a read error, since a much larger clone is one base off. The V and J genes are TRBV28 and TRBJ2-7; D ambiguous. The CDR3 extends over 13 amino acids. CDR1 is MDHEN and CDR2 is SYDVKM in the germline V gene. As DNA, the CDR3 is TGTGTCAGCAGTTTATCGGTTTACTACGAGCAGTACTTC. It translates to CVSSLSVYYEQYF.

DNA of the CDR3: TGTGCCAGCAGAGTAGACAGCCAGGGGATCTACAATGAGCAGTTCTTC. Translation: CASRVDSQGIYNEQFF. The chain employs TRBV2 and TRBJ2-1; the D gene is possibly TRBD1 (6 bases). The V end was cut by 6 bases, the J end by 3 bases, with 18 bases between. The CDR3 loop spans 16 amino acids. CDR1 and CDR2 from the germline V gene are SNHLY and FYNNEI. Full variable domain (missing parts from reference TRBV2 and TRBJ2-1): EPEVTQTPSHQVTQMGQEVILRCVPISNHLYFYWYRQILGQKVEFLVSFYNNEISEKSEIFDDQFSVERPDGSNFTLKIRSTKLEDSAMYFCASRVDSQGIYNEQFFGPGTRLTVL.

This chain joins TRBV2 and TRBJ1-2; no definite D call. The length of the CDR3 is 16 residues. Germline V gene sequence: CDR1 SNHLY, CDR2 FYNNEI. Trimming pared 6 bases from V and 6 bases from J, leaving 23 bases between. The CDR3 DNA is TGTGCCAGCAGCTTAATTTCGGACTCTCCACCCCATGGCTACACCTTC. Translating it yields CASSLISDSPPHGYTF.

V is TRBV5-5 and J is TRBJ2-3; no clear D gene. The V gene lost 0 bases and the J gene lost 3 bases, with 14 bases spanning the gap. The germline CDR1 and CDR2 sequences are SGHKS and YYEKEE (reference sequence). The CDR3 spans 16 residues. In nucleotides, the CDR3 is TGTGCCAGCAGCTTGGCCGAGCAAGCTAGGACAGATACGCAGTATTTT. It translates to CASSLAEQARTDTQYF.

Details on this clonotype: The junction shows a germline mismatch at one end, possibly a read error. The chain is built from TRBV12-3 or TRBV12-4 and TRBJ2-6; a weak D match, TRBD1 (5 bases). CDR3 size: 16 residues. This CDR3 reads CASSKTENSGANVLPF. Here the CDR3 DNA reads TGTGCCAGCAGTAAGACAGAGAACTCTGGGGCCAACGTCCTGCCTTTC.

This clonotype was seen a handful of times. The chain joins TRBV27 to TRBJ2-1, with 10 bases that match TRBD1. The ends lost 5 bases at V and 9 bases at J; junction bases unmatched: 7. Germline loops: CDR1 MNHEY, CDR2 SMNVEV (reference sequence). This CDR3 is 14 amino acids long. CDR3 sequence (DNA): TGTGCCAGCAGTCCGCGACAGGGGGCTTTTGAGCAGTTCTTC. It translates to CASSPRQGAFEQFF.

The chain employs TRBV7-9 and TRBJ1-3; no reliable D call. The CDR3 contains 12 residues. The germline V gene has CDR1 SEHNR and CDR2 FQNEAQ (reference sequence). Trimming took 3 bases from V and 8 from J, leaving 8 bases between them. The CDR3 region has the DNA TGTGCCAGCAGCTTCACGACGGACACCATATATTTT. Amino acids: CASSFTTDTIYF. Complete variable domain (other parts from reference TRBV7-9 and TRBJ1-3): DTGVSQNPRHKITKRGQNVTFRCDPISEHNRLYWYRQTLGQGPEFLTYFQNEAQLEKSRLLSDRFSAERPKGSFSTLEIQRTEQGDSAMYLCASSFTTDTIYFGEGSWLTVV.

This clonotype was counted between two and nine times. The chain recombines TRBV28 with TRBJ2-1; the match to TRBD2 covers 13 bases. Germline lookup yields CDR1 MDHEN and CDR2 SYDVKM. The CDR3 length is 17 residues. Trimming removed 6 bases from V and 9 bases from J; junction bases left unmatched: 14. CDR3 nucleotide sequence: TGTGCCAGCAGCCCCGGACTAGCGGGAGAGGTATCCGCTGAGCAGTTCTTC. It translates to CASSPGLAGEVSAEQFF.

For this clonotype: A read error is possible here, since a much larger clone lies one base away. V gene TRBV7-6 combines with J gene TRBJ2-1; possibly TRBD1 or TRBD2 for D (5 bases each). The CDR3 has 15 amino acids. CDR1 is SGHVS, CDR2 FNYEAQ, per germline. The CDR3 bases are TGTGACAGCAGCTTGAACCGGGACGGGAACAATGAGCAGTTCTTC. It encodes CDSSLNRDGNNEQFF. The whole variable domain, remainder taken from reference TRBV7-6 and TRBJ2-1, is GAGVSQSPRYKVTKRGQDVALRCDPISGHVSLYWYRQALGQGPEFLTYFNYEAQQDKSGLPNDRFSAERPEGSISTLTIQRTEQRDSAMYRCDSSLNRDGNNEQFFGPGTRLTVL.

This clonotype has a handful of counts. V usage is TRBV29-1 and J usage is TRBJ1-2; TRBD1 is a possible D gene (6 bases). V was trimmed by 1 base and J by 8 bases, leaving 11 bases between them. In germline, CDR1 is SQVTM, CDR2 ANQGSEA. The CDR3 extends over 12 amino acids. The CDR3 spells CSVEGQGFGYTF. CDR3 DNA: TGCAGCGTTGAAGGGCAGGGGTTCGGCTACACCTTC. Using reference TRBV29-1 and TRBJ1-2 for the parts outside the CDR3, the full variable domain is SAVISQKPSRDICQRGTSLTIQCQVDSQVTMMFWYRQQPGQSLTLIATANQGSEATYESGFVIDKFPISRPNLTFSTLTVSNMSPEDSSIYLCSVEGQGFGYTFGSGTRLTVV.

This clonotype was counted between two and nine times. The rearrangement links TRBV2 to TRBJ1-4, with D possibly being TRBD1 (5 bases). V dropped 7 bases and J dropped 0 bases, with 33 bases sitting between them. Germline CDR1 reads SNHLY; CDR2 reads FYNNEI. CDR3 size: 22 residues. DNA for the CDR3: TGTGCCAGCACTCTAGAATTGGGACGTATGGGCGGTGGACGAGCAACTAATGAAAAACTGTTTTTT. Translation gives CASTLELGRMGGGRATNEKLFF.